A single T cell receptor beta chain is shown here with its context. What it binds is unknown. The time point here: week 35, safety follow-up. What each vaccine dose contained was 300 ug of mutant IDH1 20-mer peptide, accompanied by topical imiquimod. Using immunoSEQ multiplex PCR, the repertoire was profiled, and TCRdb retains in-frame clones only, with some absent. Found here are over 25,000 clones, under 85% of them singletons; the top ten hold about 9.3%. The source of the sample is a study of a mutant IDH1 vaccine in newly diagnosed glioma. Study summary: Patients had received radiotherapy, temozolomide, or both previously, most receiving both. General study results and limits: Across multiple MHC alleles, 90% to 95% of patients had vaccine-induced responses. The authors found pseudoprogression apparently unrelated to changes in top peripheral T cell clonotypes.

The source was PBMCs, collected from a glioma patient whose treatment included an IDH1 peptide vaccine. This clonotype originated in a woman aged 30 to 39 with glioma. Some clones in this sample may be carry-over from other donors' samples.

CDR3 DNA sequence: TGCGCCAGCAGTTGGGGCATCCAACCAAATAATGAAAAACTGTTTTTT. Amino acids: CASSWGIQPNNEKLFF. The V gene is TRBV5-1, the J gene TRBJ1-4, with D perhaps matching TRBD1 (5 bases). Trimming took off 5 bases at V and 4 bases at J, with 18 bases between the two ends. The CDR3 covers 16 residues. Germline V gene data show CDR1 as SGHRS and CDR2 as YFSETQ.